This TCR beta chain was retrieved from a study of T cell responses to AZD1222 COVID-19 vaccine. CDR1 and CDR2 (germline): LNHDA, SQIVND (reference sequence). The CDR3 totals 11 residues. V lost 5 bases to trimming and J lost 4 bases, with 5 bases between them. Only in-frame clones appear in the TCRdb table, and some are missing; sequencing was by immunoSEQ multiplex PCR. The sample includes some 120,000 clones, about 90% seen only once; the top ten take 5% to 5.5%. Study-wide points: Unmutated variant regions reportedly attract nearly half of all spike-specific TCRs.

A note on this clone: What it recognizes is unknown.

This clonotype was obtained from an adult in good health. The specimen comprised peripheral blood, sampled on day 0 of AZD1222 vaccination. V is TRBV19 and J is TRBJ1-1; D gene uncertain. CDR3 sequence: CASSGSTEAFF. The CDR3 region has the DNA TGTGCCAGTAGTGGTTCCACTGAAGCTTTCTTT. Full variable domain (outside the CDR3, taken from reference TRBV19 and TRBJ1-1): DGGITQSPKYLFRKEGQNVTLSCEQNLNHDAMYWYRQDPGQGLRLIYYSQIVNDFQKGDIAEGYSVSREKKESFPLTVTSAQKNPTAFYLCASSGSTEAFFGQGTRLTVV.